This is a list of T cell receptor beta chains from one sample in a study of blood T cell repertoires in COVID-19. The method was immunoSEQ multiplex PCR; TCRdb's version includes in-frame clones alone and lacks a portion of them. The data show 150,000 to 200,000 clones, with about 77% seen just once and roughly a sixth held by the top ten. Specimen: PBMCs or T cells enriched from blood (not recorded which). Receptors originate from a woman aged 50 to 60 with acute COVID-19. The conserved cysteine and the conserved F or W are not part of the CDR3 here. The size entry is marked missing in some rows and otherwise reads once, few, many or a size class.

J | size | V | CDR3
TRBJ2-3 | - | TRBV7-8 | ASLLTRFSTDTQY
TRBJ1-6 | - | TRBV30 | AYRTQIQSPLH
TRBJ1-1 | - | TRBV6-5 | ASSYGTGVFGTEAF
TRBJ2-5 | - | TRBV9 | ASSERGDQETQY
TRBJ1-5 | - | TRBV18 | ASSLRGQGRQPQH
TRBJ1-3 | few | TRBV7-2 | ASSGTTGRNTIY
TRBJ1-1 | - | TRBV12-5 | ASGRQGWANRDANTEAF
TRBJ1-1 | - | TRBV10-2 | ASRGVDLNTEAF
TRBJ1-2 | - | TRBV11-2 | ASSLGQGYYGYT
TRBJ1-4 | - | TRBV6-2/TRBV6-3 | ASSNRQGYEKLF
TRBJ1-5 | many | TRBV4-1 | ASSRTGITQPQH
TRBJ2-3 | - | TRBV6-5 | ASRQGAVDTDTQY
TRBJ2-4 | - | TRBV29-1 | SAANSNIQY
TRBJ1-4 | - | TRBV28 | ASRSGVGSTNEKLF
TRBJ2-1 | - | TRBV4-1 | ASSQDGRNSYNEQF
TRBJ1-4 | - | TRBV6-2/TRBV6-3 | ASSYTGPRVEKLF
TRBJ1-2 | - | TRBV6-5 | ASSYSQGADGYT
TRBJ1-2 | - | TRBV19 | ASSIPQGRYGYT
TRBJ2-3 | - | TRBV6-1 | ASSERLAGGDTQY
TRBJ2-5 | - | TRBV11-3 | ASSKGLAGGDDQETQY
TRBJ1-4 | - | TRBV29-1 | SVEAGQWVRKLF
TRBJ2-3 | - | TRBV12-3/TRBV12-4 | ASTSTDTQY
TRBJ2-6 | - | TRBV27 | ASGRMGRADSGANVLT
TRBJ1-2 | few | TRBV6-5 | ASRDPGQGVYGYT
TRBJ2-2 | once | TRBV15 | ATSRDRVDNTGELF
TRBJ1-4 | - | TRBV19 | ASSIQTENNEKLF
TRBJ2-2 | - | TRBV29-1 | SVAASRNTGELF
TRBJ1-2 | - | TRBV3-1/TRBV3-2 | ASSQSSQGAYGYT
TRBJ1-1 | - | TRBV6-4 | ASSDPSRDRGGNTEAF
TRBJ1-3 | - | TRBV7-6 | ASSLGVSGVSGNTIY
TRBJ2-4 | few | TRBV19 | ASSLQGKNIQY
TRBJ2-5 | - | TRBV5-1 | ASSITGGTGGETQY
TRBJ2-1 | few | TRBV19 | ASSTAGGGNNEQF
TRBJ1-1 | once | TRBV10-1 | ASSASRGNTEAF
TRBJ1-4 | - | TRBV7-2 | ASSFLTGAANEKLF
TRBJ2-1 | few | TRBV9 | ASSIRGYNEQF
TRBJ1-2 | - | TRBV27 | ASRQWGGQGRLNYGYT
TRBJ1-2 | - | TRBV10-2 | ASSTGGDGYT
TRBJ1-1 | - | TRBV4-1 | ASSRDTEAF
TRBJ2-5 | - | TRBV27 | ASSLNRGVRETQY
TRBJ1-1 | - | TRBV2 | ASTTTGLREAF
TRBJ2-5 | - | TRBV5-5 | ASSLGTGGRETQY
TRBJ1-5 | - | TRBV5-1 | ASSLEGASNQPQH